A selection of T cell receptor beta chains follows, all from one sample in a study of CD8+ T cells in alopecia areata. The method was immunoSEQ multiplex PCR; TCRdb's version includes in-frame clones alone and lacks a portion of them. The sample lists 61,000 or so clones, 96% occurring once. This sample comprised CD8+ T cells sorted from blood, obtained at week 0. The receptors come from a human donor with alopecia areata. CDR3s include the opening cysteine and the closing phenylalanine or tryptophan. The D gene is left open where the match is weak. Size tells how often a clone was seen (once, few, many) or the class of an expanded clone, and some rows leave it out.

>-|TRBJ1-5|TRBV5-5|-
CASSLGASNQPQHF
TGTGCCAGCAGCTTGGGAGCCAGCAATCAGCCCCAGCATTTT
>TRBD2|TRBJ2-1|TRBV29-1|-
CSVEGDELAGGPIDEQFF
TGCAGCGTTGAGGGAGACGAACTAGCGGGGGGGCCTATTGATGAGCAGTTCTTC
>TRBD2|TRBJ2-3|TRBV19|-
CASTSGGSDTQYF
TGTGCCAGTACGAGCGGGGGCTCAGATACGCAGTATTTT
>-|TRBJ2-7|TRBV15|-
CATSSGQGAYEQYF
TGTGCCACCAGCAGTGGTCAAGGGGCCTACGAGCAGTACTTC
>TRBD1|TRBJ2-1|TRBV5-1|-
CASSLGDHKGANNEQFF
TGCGCCAGCAGCCTGGGGGATCATAAGGGGGCTAACAATGAGCAGTTCTTC
>TRBD1|TRBJ1-2|TRBV29-1|-
CSVEQDRDGGYTF
TGCAGCGTTGAACAGGACAGGGATGGTGGCTACACCTTC
>TRBD2|TRBJ2-5|TRBV7-9|-
CASRPTSGGTAMETQYF
TGTGCCAGCAGACCAACTAGCGGGGGGACAGCCATGGAGACCCAGTACTTC
>-|TRBJ2-7|TRBV11-3|-
CASSLLVPYEQYF
TGTGCCAGCAGCTTACTCGTTCCCTACGAGCAGTACTTC
>-|TRBJ1-5|TRBV4-2|-
CASSQDLNIGNQPQHF
TGTGCCAGCAGCCAAGATCTTAATATCGGCAATCAGCCCCAGCATTTT
>-|TRBJ2-3|TRBV29-1|-
CSVEAENTDTQYF
TGCAGCGTCGAAGCGGAGAACACAGATACGCAGTATTTT
>-|TRBJ2-3|TRBV29-1|-
CSVRDPPGTQYF
TGCAGCGTTAGGGACCCCCCGGGTACGCAGTATTTT
>-|TRBJ2-3|TRBV6-5|-
CASLKVFTDTQYF
TGTGCCAGTTTGAAGGTTTTCACAGATACGCAGTATTTT
>TRBD1|TRBJ1-1|TRBV7-8|once
CASTTTGLIGTGRNTEAFF
TGTGCCAGCACCACTACCGGGCTGATCGGGACAGGGCGGAACACTGAAGCTTTCTTT
>TRBD1|TRBJ1-2|TRBV27|-
CASSLSARQGLPLGYTF
TGTGCCAGCAGTTTATCGGCAAGACAGGGCCTTCCGCTTGGCTACACCTTC
>-|TRBJ1-2|TRBV29-1|once
CSVGSPDPAPTF
TGCAGCGTTGGATCCCCGGATCCCGCCCCTACCTTC
>TRBD1|TRBJ2-2|TRBV7-7|-
CASSLGRGTGELFF
TGTGCTAGCAGCTTAGGCAGGGGGACCGGGGAGCTGTTTTTT
>TRBD1|TRBJ1-1|TRBV2|-
CASSAGQGVTEAFF
TGTGCCAGCAGCGCGGGACAGGGAGTAACTGAAGCTTTCTTT
>-|TRBJ2-3|TRBV27|-
CASSLLPTDYTDTQYF
TGTGCCAGCAGTTTATTGCCGACAGACTACACAGATACGCAGTATTTT
>TRBD1|TRBJ1-2|TRBV5-4|-
CASSGDRANYGYTF
TGTGCCAGCAGCGGGGACAGGGCGAACTATGGCTACACCTTC
>TRBD2|TRBJ2-3|TRBV7-9|once
CASSLVREADTQYF
TGTGCCAGCAGCTTGGTACGGGAGGCAGATACGCAGTATTTT
>-|TRBJ2-2|TRBV5-6|-
CASSLYGGMELFF
TGTGCCAGCAGCTTGTACGGGGGAATGGAGCTGTTTTTT
>TRBD1|TRBJ1-2|TRBV4-3|-
CASSQDRGLIGYTF
TGCGCCAGCAGCCAGGACAGGGGGCTTATTGGCTACACCTTC
>-|TRBJ1-2|TRBV5-4|-
CASSPDSTNYGYTF
TGTGCCAGCAGCCCGGACAGCACTAACTATGGCTACACCTTC
>TRBD1|TRBJ2-1|TRBV29-1|-
CSVRGTGVLEQFF
TGCAGCGTGAGGGGGACAGGGGTTCTTGAGCAGTTCTTC
>TRBD1|TRBJ2-7|TRBV19|-
CASSTGGVNYEQYF
TGTGCCAGTAGTACAGGGGGAGTAAACTACGAGCAGTACTTC
>-|TRBJ2-7|TRBV4-2|-
CASSPLGDSYEQYF
TGTGCCAGCAGCCCGCTGGGGGATTCCTACGAGCAGTACTTC
>TRBD2|TRBJ2-7|TRBV29-1|-
CSVGAGATPYEQYF
TGCAGCGTTGGAGCGGGGGCCACCCCCTACGAGCAGTACTTC
>-|TRBJ2-3|TRBV13|-
CASSLRTKKGDTQYF
TGTGCCAGCAGCTTACGGACCAAGAAGGGAGATACGCAGTATTTT
>-|TRBJ1-2|TRBV6-5|-
CASSYSGPNYGYTF
TGTGCCAGCAGTTACTCGGGCCCAAACTATGGCTACACCTTC
>-|TRBJ1-1|TRBV10-3|once
CAISESRDTLAGTEAFF
TGTGCCATCAGTGAGTCGAGGGACACCCTCGCGGGTACTGAAGCTTTCTTT
>-|TRBJ2-4|TRBV6-5|once
CASSTRVKNIQYF
TGTGCCAGCAGTACGAGGGTCAAAAACATTCAGTACTTC
>-|TRBJ2-3|TRBV6-5|-
CASSYSGPLTDTQYF
TGTGCCAGCAGTTACTCTGGCCCCCTCACAGATACGCAGTATTTT
>-|TRBJ1-5|TRBV7-9|-
CASSWVGGQPQHF
TGTGCCAGCAGCTGGGTGGGGGGCCAGCCCCAGCATTTT
>-|TRBJ2-3|TRBV4-2|-
CASSQGAGTDTQYF
TGTGCCAGCAGCCAAGGGGCGGGCACAGATACGCAGTATTTT
>TRBD2|TRBJ2-1|TRBV4-1|-
CASSPQAGLGNNEQFF
TGCGCCAGCAGCCCCCAAGCGGGGTTGGGGAACAATGAGCAGTTCTTC
>-|TRBJ2-7|TRBV7-9|-
CASSLFGGGRHEQYF
TGTGCCAGCAGCTTATTTGGTGGGGGGCGGCACGAGCAGTACTTC
>-|TRBJ2-1|TRBV5-1|-
CASSLVRDLSANSGEQFF
TGCGCCAGCAGCTTGGTACGGGACTTGTCCGCAAATTCGGGGGAGCAGTTCTTC